This T cell receptor (beta chain) was captured by sequencing in a study of OX40 agonist ivuxolimab in advanced cancers. Trimming took 6 bases from V and 8 from J; bases not matched to a gene: 10. The CDR3 runs to 15 residues. CDR1 is MDHEN and CDR2 is SYDVKM in the germline V gene. Concerning this clone itself: Its specificity is not known.

Study-level findings and limits: Both CD4+ and CD8+ T cell populations in blood had undergone clonal expansion by week 6 at 0.1 to 3.0 mg/kg. Determination of antigen specificity was not performed for the expanded peripheral T cells. Averaged across samples, CD8+ T cells carried more expanded clones than CD4+ did.

The table came from immunoSEQ multiplex PCR; TCRdb's copy has only in-frame clones and leaves some out. The sample holds about 28,000 clones; around 86% are singletons and the top ten take around 28%. The gene calls are TRBV28 and TRBJ1-4, with 9 bases lining up with TRBD1. The TCR sequence derives from an adult with an advanced solid tumor such as melanoma, head and neck, liver or kidney cancer. The material was CD4+ or CD8+ T cells sorted from blood, obtained in a trial of the OX40 agonist ivuxolimab. The CDR3 sequence is CASRPNNRGREKLFF. In nucleotides, the CDR3 is TGTGCCAGCAGACCCAACAACAGGGGGCGGGAAAAACTGTTTTTT.